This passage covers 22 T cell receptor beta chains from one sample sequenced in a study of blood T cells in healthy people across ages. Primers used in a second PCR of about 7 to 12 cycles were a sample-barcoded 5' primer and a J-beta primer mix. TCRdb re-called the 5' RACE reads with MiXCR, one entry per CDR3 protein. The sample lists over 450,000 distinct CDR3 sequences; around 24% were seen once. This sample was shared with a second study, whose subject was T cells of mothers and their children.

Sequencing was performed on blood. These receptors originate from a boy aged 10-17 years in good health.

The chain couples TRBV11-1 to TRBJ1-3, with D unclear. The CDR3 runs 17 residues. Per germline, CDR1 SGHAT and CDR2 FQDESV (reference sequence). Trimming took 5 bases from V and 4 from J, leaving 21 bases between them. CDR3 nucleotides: TGTGCCAGCAGCACCAAGCCCCCAGGAGGATCCGGAAACACCATATATTTT. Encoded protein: CASSTKPPGGSGNTIYF.

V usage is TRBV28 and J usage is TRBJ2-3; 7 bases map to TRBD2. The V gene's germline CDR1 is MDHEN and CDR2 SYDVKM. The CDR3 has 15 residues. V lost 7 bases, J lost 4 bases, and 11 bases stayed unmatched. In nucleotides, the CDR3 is TGTGCCAGCACCCCTTGGGGAGGGAAATCAGATACGCAGTATTTT. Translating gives CASTPWGGKSDTQYF.

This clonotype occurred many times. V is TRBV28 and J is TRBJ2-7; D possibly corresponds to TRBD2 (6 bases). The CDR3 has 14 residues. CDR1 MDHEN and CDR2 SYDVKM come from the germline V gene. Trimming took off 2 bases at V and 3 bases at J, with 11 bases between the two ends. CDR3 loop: CASSLGEGLYEQYF. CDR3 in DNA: TGTGCCAGCAGTTTAGGTGAGGGACTCTACGAGCAGTACTTC.

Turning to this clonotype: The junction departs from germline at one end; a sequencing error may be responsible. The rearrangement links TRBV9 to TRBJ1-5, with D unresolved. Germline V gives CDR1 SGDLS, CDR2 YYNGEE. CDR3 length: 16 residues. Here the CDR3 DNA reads TGTGCCAGCAGCGTCGAAAGGCGGACGGGCAACCAGCCCCAGCATTTT. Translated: CASSVERRTGNQPQHF.

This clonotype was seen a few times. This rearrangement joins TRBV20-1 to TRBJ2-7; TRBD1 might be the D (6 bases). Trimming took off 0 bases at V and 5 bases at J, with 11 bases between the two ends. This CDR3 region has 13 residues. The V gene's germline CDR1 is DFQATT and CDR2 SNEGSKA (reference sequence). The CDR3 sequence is CSARDLTGNEQYF. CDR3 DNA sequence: TGCAGTGCTAGAGATCTCACAGGGAACGAGCAGTACTTC.

CDR3 region: CASSHPTSGPYNEQFF. CDR3 nucleotides: TGCGCCAGCAGCCACCCGACTAGCGGGCCCTACAATGAGCAGTTCTTC. This rearrangement joins TRBV4-3 to TRBJ2-1; 10 bases align to TRBD2. Germline CDR1 LGHNA, CDR2 YSLEER. The CDR3 contains 16 residues. V lost 3 bases to trimming and J lost 2 bases; unmatched junction nucleotides: 4.

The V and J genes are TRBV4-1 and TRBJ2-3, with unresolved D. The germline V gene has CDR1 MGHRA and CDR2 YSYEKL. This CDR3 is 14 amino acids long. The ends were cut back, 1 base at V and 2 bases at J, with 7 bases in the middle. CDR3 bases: TGCGCCAGCAGCCAAGTCCTATTCACAGATACGCAGTATTTT. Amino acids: CASSQVLFTDTQYF.

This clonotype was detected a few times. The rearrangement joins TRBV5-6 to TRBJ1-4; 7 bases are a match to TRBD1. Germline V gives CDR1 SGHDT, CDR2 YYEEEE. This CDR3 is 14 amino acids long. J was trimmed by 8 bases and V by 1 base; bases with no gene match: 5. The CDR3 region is CASSLKGAGEKLFF. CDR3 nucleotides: TGTGCCAGCAGCTTGAAGGGGGCAGGGGAAAAACTGTTTTTT.

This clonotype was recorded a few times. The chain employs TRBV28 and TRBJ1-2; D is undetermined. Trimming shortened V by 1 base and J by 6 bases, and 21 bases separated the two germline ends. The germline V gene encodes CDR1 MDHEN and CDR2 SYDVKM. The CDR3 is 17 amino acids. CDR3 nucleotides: TGTGCCAGCAGTTTATTAACACGAGGGTCGGAAACCCATGGCTACACCTTC. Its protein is CASSLLTRGSETHGYTF.

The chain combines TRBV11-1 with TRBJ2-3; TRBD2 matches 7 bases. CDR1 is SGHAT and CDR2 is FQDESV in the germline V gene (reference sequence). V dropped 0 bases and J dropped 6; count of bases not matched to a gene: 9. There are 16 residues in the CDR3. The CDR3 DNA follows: TGTGCCAGCAGCTTAGCAGGCGGGAGAGGCCTCGATACGCAGTATTTT. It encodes CASSLAGGRGLDTQYF.

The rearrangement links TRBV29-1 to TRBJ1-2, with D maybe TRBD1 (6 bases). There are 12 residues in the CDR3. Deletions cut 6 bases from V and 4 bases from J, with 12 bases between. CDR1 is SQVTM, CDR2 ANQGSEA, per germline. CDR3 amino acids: CSVEDSSYGYTF. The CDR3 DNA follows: TGCAGCGTCGAGGACAGCAGCTATGGCTACACCTTC.

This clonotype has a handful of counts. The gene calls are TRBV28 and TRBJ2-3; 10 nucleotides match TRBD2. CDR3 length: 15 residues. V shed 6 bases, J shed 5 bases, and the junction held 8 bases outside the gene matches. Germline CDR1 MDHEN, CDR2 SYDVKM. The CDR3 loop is CASRPSGSELDTQYF. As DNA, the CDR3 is TGTGCCAGCAGGCCTAGCGGGAGTGAGTTAGATACGCAGTATTTT.

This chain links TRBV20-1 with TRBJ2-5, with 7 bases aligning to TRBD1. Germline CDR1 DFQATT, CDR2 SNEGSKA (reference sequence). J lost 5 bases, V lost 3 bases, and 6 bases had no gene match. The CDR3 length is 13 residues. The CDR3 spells CSASKGGLETQYF. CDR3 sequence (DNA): TGCAGTGCTAGCAAAGGGGGCCTCGAGACCCAGTACTTC.

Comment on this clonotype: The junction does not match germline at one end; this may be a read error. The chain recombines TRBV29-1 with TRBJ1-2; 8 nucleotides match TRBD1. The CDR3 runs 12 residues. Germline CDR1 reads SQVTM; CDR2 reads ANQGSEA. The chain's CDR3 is CSADRADYGYPF. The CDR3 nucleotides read TGCAGCGCGGACAGGGCGGACTATGGCTACCCCTTC. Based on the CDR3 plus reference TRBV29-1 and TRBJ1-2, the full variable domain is SAVISQKPSRDICQRGTSLTIQCQVDSQVTMMFWYRQQPGQSLTLIATANQGSEATYESGFVIDKFPISRPNLTFSTLTVSNMSPEDSSIYLCSADRADYGYPFGSGTRLTVV.

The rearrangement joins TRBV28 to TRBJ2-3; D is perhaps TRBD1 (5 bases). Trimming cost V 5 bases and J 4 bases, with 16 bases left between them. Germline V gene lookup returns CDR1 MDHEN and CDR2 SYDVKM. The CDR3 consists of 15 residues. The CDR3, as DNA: TGTGCCAGCAGTCAAGGCGGCAGGGCAGCAGATACGCAGTATTTT. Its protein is CASSQGGRAADTQYF.

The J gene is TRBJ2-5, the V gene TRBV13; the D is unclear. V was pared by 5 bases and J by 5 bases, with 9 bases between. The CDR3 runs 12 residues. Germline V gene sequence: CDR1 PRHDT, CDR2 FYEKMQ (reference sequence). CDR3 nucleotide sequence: TGTGCCAGCAGCCAACTTTACGAGACCCAGTACTTC. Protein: CASSQLYETQYF.

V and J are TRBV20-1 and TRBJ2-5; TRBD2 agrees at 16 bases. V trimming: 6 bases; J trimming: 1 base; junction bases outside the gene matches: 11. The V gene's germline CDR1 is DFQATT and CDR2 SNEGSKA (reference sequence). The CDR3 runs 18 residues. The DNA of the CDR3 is TGCAGTGCCAAAGCCGGGACTAGCGGGAGGGACCTCCAAGAGACCCAGTACTTC. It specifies CSAKAGTSGRDLQETQYF.

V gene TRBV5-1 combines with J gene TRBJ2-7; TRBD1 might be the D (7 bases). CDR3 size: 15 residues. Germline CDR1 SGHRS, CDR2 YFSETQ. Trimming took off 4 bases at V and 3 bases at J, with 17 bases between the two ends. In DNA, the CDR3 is TGCGCCAGCAGCCTTGGGGGGACAGATGTCTACGAGCAGTACTTC. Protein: CASSLGGTDVYEQYF.

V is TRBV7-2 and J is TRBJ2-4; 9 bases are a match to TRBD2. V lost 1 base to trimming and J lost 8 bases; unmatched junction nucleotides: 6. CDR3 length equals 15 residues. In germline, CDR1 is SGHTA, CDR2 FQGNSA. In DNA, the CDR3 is TGTGCCAGCAGCTTAGATTTCGCGGGAGGGTACATTCAGTACTTC. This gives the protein CASSLDFAGGYIQYF.

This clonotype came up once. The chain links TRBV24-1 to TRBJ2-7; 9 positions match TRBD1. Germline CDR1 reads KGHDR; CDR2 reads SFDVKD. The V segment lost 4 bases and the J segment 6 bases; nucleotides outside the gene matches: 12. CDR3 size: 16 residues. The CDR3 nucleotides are TGTGCCACCAGTGAGCGGACCGGGACAGGGCGCTTCGAGCAGTACTTC. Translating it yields CATSERTGTGRFEQYF.

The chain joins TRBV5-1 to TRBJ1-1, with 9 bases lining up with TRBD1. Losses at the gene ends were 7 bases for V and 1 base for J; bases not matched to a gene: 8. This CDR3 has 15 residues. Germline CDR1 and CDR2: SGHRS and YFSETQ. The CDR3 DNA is TGCGCCAGCGCCCATGGGGACAGGGAGAACACTGAAGCTTTCTTT. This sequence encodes CASAHGDRENTEAFF.

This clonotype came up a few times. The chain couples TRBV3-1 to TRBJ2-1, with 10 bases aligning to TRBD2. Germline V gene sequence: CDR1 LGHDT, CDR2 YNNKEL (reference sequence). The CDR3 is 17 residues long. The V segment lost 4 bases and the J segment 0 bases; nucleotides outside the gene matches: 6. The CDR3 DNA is TGTGCCAGCAGCCCTCTAGCGGGGGTGATCTCCTACAATGAGCAGTTCTTC. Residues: CASSPLAGVISYNEQFF.